This T cell receptor (beta chain) was captured by sequencing in a study of T cell responses to AZD1222 COVID-19 vaccine. Turning to the study itself: Combined were second doses at about 4 or about 12 weeks.

Regarding this clone: Its antigen is as yet unknown.

Study-wide results and caveats: Repertoire sampling happened only post peak T cell response. Females outnumbered males among donors, who were mostly white British; clonal diversity was possibly underestimated.

Sequencing was performed with immunoSEQ multiplex PCR; in TCRdb, only in-frame clones are kept and a portion is missing. This table has more than 95,000 clones, around 87% appearing once. This receptor was taken from an adult in good health. Here the sequenced sample was peripheral blood, taken on day 0 of AZD1222 vaccination.

The CDR3 is CASSLGGGGPDEQFF. Here the CDR3 DNA reads TGTGCCAGCAGCCTAGGGGGCGGGGGGCCCGATGAGCAGTTCTTC. V and J are TRBV3-1 (or the pseudogene TRBV3-2) and TRBJ2-1, with D possibly being TRBD2 (8 bases). The length of the CDR3 is 15 residues. V was shortened by 4 bases and J by 8 bases, with 18 bases between the two germline ends. The germline V gene encodes CDR1 LGHDT and CDR2 YNNKEL (reference sequence).